The 27 T cell receptor beta chains below were found in one sample sequenced in a study of T cells in localized non-small cell lung cancer. Assay: immunoSEQ multiplex PCR; the TCRdb copy retains only in-frame clones and omits some. Of about 25,000 clones listed, around 90% are singletons. Here the sequenced sample was peripheral blood, taken before any cancer treatment. All receptors come from a man aged 35 to 69 with stage III squamous cell lung carcinoma.

V gene TRBV15 combines with J gene TRBJ2-1; TRBD2 agrees at 11 bases. The germline gives CDR1 LNHNV, CDR2 YYDKDF (reference sequence). V lost 2 bases and J lost 7; bases outside the gene matches: 10. The CDR3 is 17 residues long. The CDR3 is CATSRPSGRMLENEQFF. CDR3 nucleotides: TGTGCCACCAGCAGACCTAGCGGGAGGATGTTAGAAAATGAGCAGTTCTTC.

The rearrangement links TRBV5-1 to TRBJ2-5; TRBD2 matches at 12 bases. CDR3 length equals 16 residues. With 1 base clipped from V and 5 bases from J, the junction kept 6 bases outside the gene matches. Germline V gene sequence: CDR1 SGHRS, CDR2 YFSETQ. CDR3 residues: CASSLLLAGGGETQYF. The CDR3 bases are TGCGCCAGCAGCTTGCTACTAGCGGGAGGAGGGGAGACCCAGTACTTC.

J is TRBJ2-3 and V is TRBV7-3, with 9 bases lining up with TRBD2. CDR1 is SGHTA, CDR2 FQGTGA, per germline. The V gene end was trimmed by 4 bases and the J gene end by 1 base; junction bases not matched to a gene: 3. The CDR3 extends over 15 amino acids. This CDR3 is CASSSSGKGTDTQYF. CDR3 sequence (DNA): TGTGCCAGCAGCTCTAGCGGGAAGGGCACAGATACGCAGTATTTT.

CDR3 bases: TGTGCCAGCAGCCTGGGGCCTAGAGACACTGAAGCTTTCTTT. This encodes CASSLGPRDTEAFF. V usage is TRBV21-1 and J usage is TRBJ1-1; the table calls TRBD1, which could not be checked here. TRBV21-1 is assigned pseudogene status. The CDR3 has 14 amino acids.

This sequence joins TRBV4-2 and TRBJ2-1, with D possibly TRBD1 on 5 matching bases. The CDR3 is 16 amino acids. V gave up 1 base and J gave up 4 bases, with 14 bases separating them. Germline loops: CDR1 LGHNA, CDR2 YNFKEQ. This chain's CDR3 is CASSQGYDSYYNEQFF. CDR3 nucleotide sequence: TGTGCCAGCAGCCAAGGATATGACAGTTATTACAATGAGCAGTTCTTC.

This clone was found once. The chain employs TRBV7-2 and TRBJ2-1; no clear D. This CDR3 has 14 residues. V was pared by 1 base and J by 10 bases, with 14 bases between. Germline V CDR1 and CDR2: SGHTA, FQGNSA. The CDR3 region is CASSLEGATGEQFF. The CDR3 DNA sequence: TGTGCCAGCAGCTTAGAAGGAGCCACCGGAGAGCAGTTCTTC.

The chain uses TRBV5-1 and TRBJ1-1, with D possibly being TRBD1 (5 bases). Germline V gene lookup returns CDR1 SGHRS and CDR2 YFSETQ. This CDR3 contains 15 residues. V gave up 0 bases and J gave up 5 bases, with 14 bases separating them. CDR3 in DNA: TGCGCCAGCAGCTTGGAGGCCAGGGTGATGACTGAAGCTTTCTTT. This translates into CASSLEARVMTEAFF.

In this sample, this clone turned up a few times. This rearrangement joins TRBV7-9 to TRBJ1-1, with D possibly being TRBD1 (6 bases). CDR1 and CDR2 from the germline V gene are SEHNR and FQNEAQ (reference sequence). The CDR3 length is 18 residues. Trimming removed 1 base from V and 0 bases from J, with 18 bases in between. DNA of the CDR3: TGTGCCAGCAGCTTAGGGGTAAGCGGCAACAGGGTGAACACTGAAGCTTTCTTT. Translation gives CASSLGVSGNRVNTEAFF.

V and J are TRBV29-1 and TRBJ2-5; D unclear. The CDR3 consists of 12 residues. Looked up from germline, CDR1 is SQVTM and CDR2 is ANQGSEA. Trimming shortened V by 4 bases and J by 1 base, and 7 bases separated the two germline ends. The CDR3 DNA is TGCAGCGTTGTCAGATCCCAAGAGACCCAGTACTTC. It translates to CSVVRSQETQYF.

This chain links TRBV7-9 with TRBJ2-3; D perhaps matches TRBD1 (6 bases). Germline V gene data show CDR1 as SEHNR and CDR2 as FQNEAQ (reference sequence). V gave up 5 bases and J gave up 5 bases, with 8 bases separating them. This CDR3 comprises 12 residues. CDR3 DNA sequence: TGTGCCAGCAGCCTACAGGGAGATACGCAGTATTTT. This encodes CASSLQGDTQYF.

This clone was picked up one time. The rearrangement uses TRBV23-1 and TRBJ2-7; 7 bases fit TRBD1. TRBV23-1 is treated as an ORF (open reading frame) with a function not yet certain. This CDR3 is 15 amino acids long. The V gene end was trimmed by 4 bases and the J gene end by 2 bases; junction bases not matched to a gene: 8. This CDR3 is CASSPRRGQPYEQYF. CDR3 DNA sequence: TGCGCCAGCAGTCCCCGACGGGGACAGCCCTACGAGCAGTACTTC.

J is TRBJ2-1 and V is TRBV9; 7 bases are a match to TRBD2. CDR1 is SGDLS and CDR2 is YYNGEE in the germline V gene. The V gene end was trimmed by 0 bases and the J gene end by 4 bases; junction bases not matched to a gene: 7. The CDR3 runs to 16 residues. The CDR3 DNA sequence: TGTGCCAGCAGCGTAGCTCAGCGCGGGGGATACAATGAGCAGTTCTTC. This translates into CASSVAQRGGYNEQFF.

The V call is TRBV5-8, the J call TRBJ2-5; D may be TRBD1 (5 bases). This CDR3 region has 13 residues. The germline V and J ends were trimmed by 1 base and 4 bases, with 8 bases remaining between them. Germline V gives CDR1 SGHTS, CDR2 YDEGEE. The CDR3 nucleotides read TGTGCCAGCAGCTTGTGGGGCTTAGAGACCCAGTACTTC. Protein product: CASSLWGLETQYF.

The rearrangement links TRBV19 to TRBJ2-5, with D perhaps TRBD2 (7 bases). Germline loops: CDR1 LNHDA, CDR2 SQIVND (reference sequence). The germline V and J ends were trimmed by 3 bases and 4 bases, with 15 bases remaining between them. The CDR3 covers 15 residues. Written as DNA, the CDR3 is TGTGCCAGTAGTATTGGGGGGGCTGGGGGAGAGACCCAGTACTTC. The encoded protein is CASSIGGAGGETQYF.

The chain joins TRBV6-6 to TRBJ1-2; D gene unclear. The V gene lost 5 bases and the J gene lost 8 bases, with 9 bases spanning the gap. Germline-derived CDR1 and CDR2 are MNHNY and SVGAGI (reference sequence). The CDR3 consists of 11 residues. CDR3 nucleotide sequence: TGTGCCAGCAGTACTGGAGGGGGCTACACCTTC. It translates to CASSTGGGYTF.

The chain joins TRBV5-5 to TRBJ2-1, with 9 bases matching TRBD2. Germline CDR1 reads SGHKS; CDR2 reads YYEKEE (reference sequence). CDR3 length equals 15 residues. Trimming at V came to 2 bases and at J to 7 bases, leaving 7 bases not matched to a gene. This CDR3 reads CASSFSAGGANEQFF. In nucleotides, the CDR3 is TGTGCCAGCAGCTTTAGCGCGGGAGGGGCTAATGAGCAGTTCTTC.

This chain uses TRBV9 with TRBJ1-2; possibly TRBD1 for D (5 bases). Germline V CDR1 and CDR2: SGDLS, YYNGEE. Trimming removed 2 bases from V and 0 bases from J, with 11 bases in between. The length of the CDR3 is 15 residues. The CDR3 region is CASSVSGASNYGYTF. CDR3 DNA sequence: TGTGCCAGCAGCGTCTCCGGGGCCTCTAACTATGGCTACACCTTC.

This clone was picked up one time. The CDR3 sequence: CASSQSSDWETQYF. The CDR3 DNA follows: TGTGCCAGCAGCCAGTCTAGCGATTGGGAGACCCAGTACTTC. V gene TRBV7-6 combines with J gene TRBJ2-5, with D possibly being TRBD2 (6 bases). V lost 5 bases, J lost 5 bases, and 15 bases lay in between. Germline CDR1 SGHVS, CDR2 FNYEAQ. The CDR3 contains 14 residues.

The V call is TRBV7-6, the J call TRBJ2-3; the D gene is possibly TRBD2 (6 bases). Trimming stripped 4 bases from V and 0 bases from J, with 14 bases between. The CDR3 is 16 amino acids. Germline V gene lookup returns CDR1 SGHVS and CDR2 FNYEAQ. The CDR3, as DNA: TGTGCCAGCAGCTCTGAAACTAGCCTAAGCACAGATACGCAGTATTTT. It encodes CASSSETSLSTDTQYF. The full variable domain, its missing parts supplied by reference TRBV7-6 and TRBJ2-3, is GAGVSQSPRYKVTKRGQDVALRCDPISGHVSLYWYRQALGQGPEFLTYFNYEAQQDKSGLPNDRFSAERPEGSISTLTIQRTEQRDSAMYRCASSSETSLSTDTQYFGPGTRLTVL.

This clone was seen only once. The rearrangement links TRBV6-6 to TRBJ2-3; 7 bases line up with TRBD1. Germline trimming cut 6 bases from V and 6 bases from J; bases unmatched to any gene: 9. This CDR3 comprises 14 residues. Germline loops: CDR1 MNHNY, CDR2 SVGAGI (reference sequence). The CDR3 DNA reads as TGTGCCAGCAGCCGAGGACAGGACGGGGATACGCAGTATTTT. Its protein is CASSRGQDGDTQYF.

The chain has TRBV4-1 and TRBJ2-7; either TRBD1 or TRBD2 may fit D (5 bases each). The CDR3 sequence is 15 residues long. V lost 4 bases to trimming and J lost 3 bases, with 16 bases between them. CDR1 is MGHRA, CDR2 YSYEKL, per germline. The chain's CDR3 is CASSLTGTEDYEQYF. The CDR3 bases are TGCGCCAGCAGCCTGACCGGGACGGAAGACTACGAGCAGTACTTC.

V and J are TRBV5-1 and TRBJ2-5, with TRBD1 identical over 7 bases. The V gene end was trimmed by 4 bases and the J gene end by 5 bases; junction bases not matched to a gene: 5. The CDR3 covers 13 residues. CDR1 and CDR2 from the germline V gene are SGHRS and YFSETQ. CDR3 DNA: TGCGCCAGCAGCCAAGACAGGGTCGAGACCCAGTACTTC. Amino acids: CASSQDRVETQYF.

V is TRBV7-9 and J is TRBJ2-3; D possibly matches TRBD1 or TRBD2 (5 bases each). Germline CDR1 is SEHNR and CDR2 is FQNEAQ (reference sequence). CDR3 length equals 14 residues. The V and J ends lost 5 bases and 1 base respectively, with 10 bases between them. CDR3 sequence reads: CASSLPGRTDTQYF. The CDR3 nucleotides read TGTGCCAGCAGCCTCCCGGGGCGCACAGATACGCAGTATTTT. The full variable domain, its missing parts supplied by reference TRBV7-9 and TRBJ2-3, is DTGVSQNPRHKITKRGQNVTFRCDPISEHNRLYWYRQTLGQGPEFLTYFQNEAQLEKSRLLSDRFSAERPKGSFSTLEIQRTEQGDSAMYLCASSLPGRTDTQYFGPGTRLTVL.

The chain uses TRBV5-1 and TRBJ2-5; 10 positions match TRBD1. CDR1 is SGHRS and CDR2 is YFSETQ in the germline V gene. The V gene end was trimmed by 4 bases and the J gene end by 2 bases; junction bases not matched to a gene: 2. CDR3 length equals 14 residues. The CDR3 here is CASSLGQGQETQYF. In nucleotides, the CDR3 is TGCGCCAGCAGCCTGGGACAGGGGCAAGAGACCCAGTACTTC. Variable domain in full (rest from reference TRBV5-1 and TRBJ2-5): KAGVTQTPRYLIKTRGQQVTLSCSPISGHRSVSWYQQTPGQGLQFLFEYFSETQRNKGNFPGRFSGRQFSNSRSEMNVSTLELGDSALYLCASSLGQGQETQYFGPGTRLLVL.

The genes are TRBV6-6 and TRBJ1-5; the D gene is possibly TRBD1 (6 bases). From germline, CDR1 is MNHNY and CDR2 SVGAGI (reference sequence). The CDR3 has 14 amino acids. V lost 6 bases and J 6 bases, leaving 15 bases between the germline ends. Here the CDR3 DNA reads TGTGCCAGCAGCCTTACCGGGGGCGGTCAGCCCCAGCATTTT. Protein product: CASSLTGGGQPQHF.

The rearrangement uses TRBV6-5 and TRBJ1-3, with TRBD1 as a possible D gene (6 bases). The CDR3 sequence is 15 residues long. Germline CDR1 and CDR2: MNHEY and SVGAGI. The V end was cut by 4 bases, the J end by 4 bases, with 14 bases between. CDR3: CASSSSGVAGNTIYF. CDR3 DNA: TGTGCCAGCAGTTCTTCAGGGGTAGCAGGAAACACCATATATTTT.

The chain combines TRBV5-8 with TRBJ1-2, with TRBD1 matching over 7 bases. Trimming cost V 4 bases and J 4 bases; bases outside gene matches: 10. The CDR3 runs 15 residues. The germline V gene has CDR1 SGHTS and CDR2 YDEGEE. CDR3 nucleotide sequence: TGTGCCAGCAGCGACCGGGACAGACACGTCTATGGCTACACCTTC. It specifies CASSDRDRHVYGYTF.